The clone carrying this TCR beta chain has a handful of counts. This sample stems from a study of blood T cell repertoires in COVID-19. Only in-frame clones appear in the TCRdb table, and some are missing; sequencing was by immunoSEQ multiplex PCR. In the table there are fewer than 250,000 clones, roughly 82% of which are singletons. After removal of 5 bases from V and 6 bases from J, the junction contained 7 bases not matched to a gene. The germline gives CDR1 SGHVS, CDR2 FQNEAQ. The CDR3 sequence is 15 residues long. V gene TRBV7-8 combines with J gene TRBJ1-2; 12 bases line up with TRBD1. The source material was peripheral blood. The sequence derives from a woman in her sixties or seventies with COVID-19, enrolled during active disease. CDR3 coding DNA: TGTGCCAGCAGCCCCGCCGGGACAGGGGGCGATGGCTACACCTTC. It translates to CASSPAGTGGDGYTF.